This TCR beta chain was retrieved from a study of blood T cell repertoires in COVID-19. The germline gives CDR1 MNHEY, CDR2 SMNVEV (reference sequence). The ends lost 6 bases at V and 3 bases at J; junction bases unmatched: 4. The CDR3 consists of 14 residues. The table came from immunoSEQ multiplex PCR; TCRdb's copy has only in-frame clones and leaves some out. The data hold some 200,000 clones, with about 88% observed a single time. The chain joins TRBV27 to TRBJ1-1, with 10 bases fitting TRBD1. Material for sequencing was PBMCs or T cells enriched from blood (not recorded which). This receptor was identified in a woman aged 18-30 years who had recovered from COVID-19. CDR3 amino acids: CASSATGGHTEAFF. The CDR3 DNA is TGTGCCAGCAGCGCGACAGGGGGCCACACTGAAGCTTTCTTT.